Listed below are T cell receptor beta chains from one sample, sequenced in a study of blood T cell repertoires in COVID-19. Generated by immunoSEQ multiplex PCR, the TCRdb table keeps only in-frame clones and is missing some. The sample lists roughly 250,000 clones; about 87% were seen once. Source material: peripheral blood. Source of these receptors: a woman between 40 and 55 years old with acute or convalescent COVID-19. Both conserved end residues are part of each CDR3. A D gene is named only where the DNA matches it firmly. The size of a clone is reported for some rows only, either as once, few or many, or as a class for expanded clones.

>TRBV25-1|NA|TRBJ2-5|NA
TGTGCCAGCAGTGCGACGGGGAAAGAGACCCAGTACTTC
CASSATGKETQYF
>TRBV10-3|TRBD2|TRBJ2-3|NA
TGTGCCATCAGTGAGAGGGCGGGGGGGCCACCATCGCAGTATTTT
CAISERAGGPPSQYF
>TRBV5-1|TRBD1|TRBJ1-3|NA
TGCGCCAGCAGCTTGTCCGGGACAGGGTCTGGAAACACCATATATTTT
CASSLSGTGSGNTIYF
>TRBV11-2|TRBD1|TRBJ1-2|once
TGTGCCACCCGCCCACCGGGACAGGGAAGAGGCTACACCTTC
CATRPPGQGRGYTF
>TRBV3-1/TRBV3-2|NA|TRBJ1-1|NA
TGTGCCAGCAGCCAATTGGGAGGAAGCACTGAAGCTTTCTTT
CASSQLGGSTEAFF
>TRBV10-1|TRBD1|TRBJ2-1|NA
TGCGCCAGCAGTGAAAGTCAGGGTTCGGACAGGGGGTTTAATGAGCAGTTCTTC
CASSESQGSDRGFNEQFF
>TRBV9|NA|TRBJ2-1|once
TGTGCCAGCAGCGTCCAGGGTGCCAATTTCAATGAGCAGTTCTTC
CASSVQGANFNEQFF
>TRBV25-1|NA|TRBJ1-4|few
TGTGCCAGCAGCGTCCCGGGACAACCCAATGAAAAACTGTTTTTT
CASSVPGQPNEKLFF
>TRBV27|NA|TRBJ1-2|NA
TGTGCCAGCAGTCCGGACAGAAGCTATGGCTACACCTTC
CASSPDRSYGYTF
>TRBV6-1|TRBD1|TRBJ1-2|NA
TGTGCCAGCAGTGAATTGGGACAGGGTAATGGCTACACCTTC
CASSELGQGNGYTF
>TRBV7-8|NA|TRBJ1-1|NA
TGTGCCAGCAGACGCAGGGAAGGCGTGAACACTGAAGCTTTCTTT
CASRRREGVNTEAFF
>TRBV5-6|NA|TRBJ2-3|once
TGTGCCAGCAGCTCCAATACGCGTCTAGATACGCAGTATTTT
CASSSNTRLDTQYF
>TRBV5-4|NA|TRBJ1-2|NA
TGTGCCAGCAGCCCCAACCAATTGCGAGGGGAGGTAAACTATGGCTACACCTTC
CASSPNQLRGEVNYGYTF
>TRBV12-5|NA|TRBJ2-1|NA
TGTGCTAGTAGAAGAATCGGGGGTCTTAGTTACAATGAGCAGTTCTTC
CASRRIGGLSYNEQFF
>TRBV29-1|NA|TRBJ1-2|NA
TGCAGCGTTGAGGATCCGGGGATTGGCTATGGCTACACCTTC
CSVEDPGIGYGYTF
>TRBV11-2|NA|TRBJ2-2|NA
TGTGCCAGCAGGAGACCAGGCAGAAACACCGGGGAGCTGTTTTTT
CASRRPGRNTGELFF
>TRBV10-3|TRBD1|TRBJ1-6|NA
TGTGCCATCAGGACAGGGAGTAATTCACCCCTCCACTTT
CAIRTGSNSPLHF
>TRBV7-3|NA|TRBJ1-2|once
TGTGCCAGCAGCCCTTGGGCAGGGGTCAACTATGGCTACACCTTC
CASSPWAGVNYGYTF
>TRBV19|TRBD1|TRBJ1-6|NA
TGTGCCAGTAGTGTCGAAACCGGGACAGAAAATTCACCCCTCCACTTT
CASSVETGTENSPLHF
>TRBV6-1|NA|TRBJ1-6|NA
TGTGCCAGCAGTGAAGCAGAGGGCCCGAATTCACCCCTCCACTTT
CASSEAEGPNSPLHF
>TRBV19|TRBD1|TRBJ1-2|NA
TGTACCACCAGGGAGAGACAGGGAAACTATGGCTACACCTTC
CTTRERQGNYGYTF
>TRBV6-4|NA|TRBJ2-3|NA
TGTGCCAGCAGTGGGGCAGGGGGCACAGATACGCAGTATTTT
CASSGAGGTDTQYF
>TRBV19|NA|TRBJ1-2|NA
TGTGCCAGTAGGCTCGCAGGGGACTATGGCTACACCTTC
CASRLAGDYGYTF
>TRBV11-2|TRBD1|TRBJ1-1|NA
TGTGCCACCAACCGTGGGACAGTGAACACTGAAGCTTTCTTT
CATNRGTVNTEAFF
>TRBV19|TRBD1|TRBJ2-1|NA
TGTGCCAGTGAACAAAGGCCGGGACAGCCTCGAGGCAATGAGCAGTTCTTC
CASEQRPGQPRGNEQFF